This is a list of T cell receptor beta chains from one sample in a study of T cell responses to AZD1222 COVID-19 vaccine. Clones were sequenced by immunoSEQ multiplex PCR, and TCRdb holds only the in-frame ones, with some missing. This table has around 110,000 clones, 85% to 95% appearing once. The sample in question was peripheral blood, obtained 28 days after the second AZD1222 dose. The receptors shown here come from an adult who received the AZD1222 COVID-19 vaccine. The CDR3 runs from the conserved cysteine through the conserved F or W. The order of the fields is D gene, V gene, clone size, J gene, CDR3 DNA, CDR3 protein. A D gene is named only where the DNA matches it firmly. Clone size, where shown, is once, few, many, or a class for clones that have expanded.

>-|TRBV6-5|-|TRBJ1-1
TGTGCCACCAAACCGGGACACCTGAACACTGAAGCTTTCTTT
CATKPGHLNTEAFF
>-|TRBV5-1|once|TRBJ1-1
TGCGCCAGCAGCTCCAGGGGCACTGAAGCTTTCTTT
CASSSRGTEAFF
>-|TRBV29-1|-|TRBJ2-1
TGCAGCTCCAACGGTTTTTACAATGAGCAGTTCTTC
CSSNGFYNEQFF
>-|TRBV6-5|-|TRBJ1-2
TGTGCCAGCAGTTACGGAGGGGAAGGTGGCTACACCTTC
CASSYGGEGGYTF
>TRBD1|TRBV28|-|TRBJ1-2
TGTGCCAGCAGTTTAGGGACAGCTCCCGGGGGCTACACCTTC
CASSLGTAPGGYTF
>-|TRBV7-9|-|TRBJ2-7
TGTGCCAGCAGCTTAGCGGGGTGGCGGGGGCCTTACGAGCAGTACTTC
CASSLAGWRGPYEQYF
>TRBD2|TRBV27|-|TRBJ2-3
TGTGCCAGCAGTTTATCTAGCGGGAGCGCCTTACAAAGCACAGATACGCAGTATTTT
CASSLSSGSALQSTDTQYF
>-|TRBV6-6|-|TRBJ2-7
TGTGCCAGCAGTTATGCCGAGGACTTCCACTCATACGAGCAGTACTTC
CASSYAEDFHSYEQYF
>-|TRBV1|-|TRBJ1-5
TGCACCAGCAGCCAAGATCCGGGACAGGCACCAAATAGCAATCAGCCCCAGCATTTT
CTSSQDPGQAPNSNQPQHF
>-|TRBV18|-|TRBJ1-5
TGTGCCAGCTCACCATCAGTGGGGAATCAGCCCCAGCATTTT
CASSPSVGNQPQHF
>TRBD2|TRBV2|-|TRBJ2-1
TGTGCCAGCAGTGAGCCAGCGGGGGTTTACAATGAGCAGTTCTTC
CASSEPAGVYNEQFF
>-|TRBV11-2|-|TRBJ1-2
TGTGCCAGCAGCTTAGAGGTGGATGGCTACACCTTC
CASSLEVDGYTF
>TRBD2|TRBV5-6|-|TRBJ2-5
TGTGCCAGCAGCTTGGTTACGGCGGGAGGTTCCTGGGAGACCCAGTACTTC
CASSLVTAGGSWETQYF
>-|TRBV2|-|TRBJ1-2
TGTGCCAGCAGTGTCTTAGGGAGTGGAGGCTACACCTTC
CASSVLGSGGYTF
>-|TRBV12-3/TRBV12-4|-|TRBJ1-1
TGTGCCAGCAGTTTAGGATTCAACACTGAAGCTTTCTTT
CASSLGFNTEAFF
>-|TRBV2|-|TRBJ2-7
TGTGCCAGCAGTGAATTGTACGCGGGGCAGTACTTC
CASSELYAGQYF
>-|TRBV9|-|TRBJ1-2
TGTGCCAGCAGCTCTCCCAGGGAGGCCTCCTATGGCTACACCTTC
CASSSPREASYGYTF
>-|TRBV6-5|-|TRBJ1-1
TGTGCCAGCAGTTACACCACAGGCTCGTTAGAAGCTTTCTTT
CASSYTTGSLEAFF
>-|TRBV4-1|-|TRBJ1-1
TGCGCCAGCAGGGGGACACTCAAGAACACTGAAGCTTTCTTT
CASRGTLKNTEAFF
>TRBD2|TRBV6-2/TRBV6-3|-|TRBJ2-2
TGTGCCAGCAGTCCCGGGACTACTTCCGGGGAGCTGTTTTTT
CASSPGTTSGELFF
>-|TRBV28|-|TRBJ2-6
TGTGCCAGCAGGGACCAGAGGTCCGGGGCCAACGTCCTGACTTTC
CASRDQRSGANVLTF
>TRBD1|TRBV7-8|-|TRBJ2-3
TGTGCCAGCAGCCTAGGGTCTCCGGGACAGTACACAGATACGCAGTATTTT
CASSLGSPGQYTDTQYF
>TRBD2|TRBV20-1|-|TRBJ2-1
TGCAGTGCTAGTGGGACTAGCGGGAAACTTTGGTACAATGAGCAGTTCTTC
CSASGTSGKLWYNEQFF
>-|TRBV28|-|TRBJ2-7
TGTGCCAGCAGTTTTTTGGGGCACGTCTCCTACGAGCAGTACTTC
CASSFLGHVSYEQYF
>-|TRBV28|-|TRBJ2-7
TGTGCCAGCAACCCTGCCCAGGATGGCTACGAGCAGTACTTC
CASNPAQDGYEQYF
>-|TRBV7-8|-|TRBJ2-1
TGTGCCAGCAGCTTAGATGGTAGCGGAGATCTCTCCTACAATGAGCAGTTCTTC
CASSLDGSGDLSYNEQFF